This is a list of T cell receptor beta chains from one sample in a study of early T cells in non-severe SARS-CoV-2 infection. TCRdb independently ran MiXCR on the 5' RACE reads; one entry per CDR3 protein. The sample has nearly 50,000 distinct CDR3 sequences; 6.2% are singletons. Here the sequenced sample was whole blood, taken at baseline. Source of these receptors: an adult who was a healthcare worker with PCR-confirmed SARS-CoV-2 infection or an uninfected control (not recorded which). The CDR3 runs from the conserved cysteine through the conserved F or W. The order of the fields is J gene, D gene, clone size, V gene, CDR3 DNA, CDR3 protein. D genes are given only for firm matches. Clone size is shown for a subset of rows, as once, few, many or a class of expanded clone.

j_call: TRBJ2-7
d_call: NA
clone_size: NA
v_call: TRBV5-1
cdr3_nt: TGCGCCAGCAGCGAAGCCGGGACAACCTACGAGCAGTACTTC
cdr3_aa: CASSEAGTTYEQYF

j_call: TRBJ2-7
d_call: NA
clone_size: few
v_call: TRBV5-8
cdr3_nt: TGTGCCAGCAGCTTGAGGGTACTGCCCTACGAGCAGTACTTC
cdr3_aa: CASSLRVLPYEQYF

j_call: TRBJ1-4
d_call: TRBD1
clone_size: many
v_call: TRBV24-1
cdr3_nt: TGTGCCACCAGTGTTCCACAGGGGAATGAAAAACTGTTTTTT
cdr3_aa: CATSVPQGNEKLFF

j_call: TRBJ2-7
d_call: NA
clone_size: many
v_call: TRBV6-1
cdr3_nt: TGTGCCAGCAGAAGGACTGGGAGCTCCTACGAGCAGTACTTC
cdr3_aa: CASRRTGSSYEQYF

j_call: TRBJ2-5
d_call: TRBD2
clone_size: NA
v_call: TRBV7-9
cdr3_nt: TGTGCCAGCAGCTTAGCGACACTAGCGGATTTCCAGTACTTC
cdr3_aa: CASSLATLADFQYF

j_call: TRBJ1-4
d_call: NA
clone_size: few
v_call: TRBV5-1
cdr3_nt: TGCGCCAGCCAACAGGGAACTAATGAAAAACTGTTTTTT
cdr3_aa: CASQQGTNEKLFF

j_call: TRBJ2-3
d_call: NA
clone_size: NA
v_call: TRBV10-1
cdr3_nt: TGCGCCAGTAGTGAAAGGCCCCCCGGCGGGATAACCACAGATACGCAGTATTTT
cdr3_aa: CASSERPPGGITTDTQYF

j_call: TRBJ2-4
d_call: TRBD1
clone_size: many
v_call: TRBV4-2
cdr3_nt: TGTGCCAGCAGCCCGCAACCGGGACAGTCAAACATTCAGTACTTC
cdr3_aa: CASSPQPGQSNIQYF

j_call: TRBJ1-4
d_call: NA
clone_size: many
v_call: TRBV20-1
cdr3_nt: TGCAGTGCTAGAGTGGCGACAGCAACTAATGAAAAACTGTTTTTT
cdr3_aa: CSARVATATNEKLFF

j_call: TRBJ1-3
d_call: NA
clone_size: many
v_call: TRBV14
cdr3_nt: TGTGCCAGCAGCCACCGACCTCGGGGACGAGACACCATATATTTT
cdr3_aa: CASSHRPRGRDTIYF